This T cell receptor (beta chain) emerged from a study of long-term antiretroviral therapy in people with HIV. Study overall: The study's earliest collections predate the 2015 immediate-ART recommendation by about a decade. Points from the study as a whole: Clones showing expansion before ART dominated the repertoire at all time points. Post-ART, diversity grew, though it stayed under transplant donor control levels.

Investigators performed immunoSEQ version v3.0 at survey level. A per-sample goal of about 40,000-55,000 T-cell genomes was targeted by sequencing. The data were produced by immunoSEQ multiplex PCR, yet TCRdb's version contains in-frame clones alone and is incomplete. The table records about 39,000 clones, 86% of them present only once. In regard to this clone: The antigen is undetermined.

The CDR3 runs to 14 residues. Germline lookup yields CDR1 SGDLS and CDR2 YYNGEE. V dropped 4 bases and J dropped 5 bases, with 16 bases sitting between them. J is TRBJ2-7 and V is TRBV9; the D gene is possibly TRBD1 (6 bases). The specimen was unsorted PBMCs, collected 1.2 years after starting antiretroviral therapy. The receptor was isolated from a woman aged 45-65 years with HIV. Here the CDR3 DNA reads TGTGCCAGCAGCACCACAGGGTTAGGCGACGAGCAGTACTTC. Its protein product is CASSTTGLGDEQYF.